The text below deals with one T cell receptor (beta chain). Its antigen remains unidentified. These data come from a study of Ad26.COV2.S vaccination and SARS-CoV-2 variants. Study-level information: Participants got Ad26.COV2.S intramuscularly, once or twice 56 days apart. Findings and caveats of the study: People given the vaccine had a wider spike-specific TCR breadth than placebo recipients did.

TCRdb's copy holds only in-frame clones and misses some; the assay was immunoSEQ multiplex PCR. This table has roughly 250,000 clones, around 88% appearing once. As for treatment: around 19 received Ad26.COV2.S at low or high dose, single or two shots; several received placebo; per-sample allocation not given. Sample collection was performed on day 63 after the first vaccine or placebo injection. Expressing Wuhan-strain SARS-CoV-2 spike, an Ad26 vector served as the vaccine. The V gene's germline CDR1 is MNHEY and CDR2 SVGEGT. V shed 2 bases and J 3 bases; nucleotides not matched to a gene: 3. This CDR3 is built from 15 residues.

This receptor was identified in a person between 18 and 65 years old who received the Ad26.COV2.S COVID-19 vaccine or a placebo. The material sequenced was peripheral blood, taken in a trial of Ad26.COV2.S vaccine versus placebo. This chain connects TRBV6-2 or TRBV6-3 to TRBJ2-7; 11 bases are shared with TRBD1. The CDR3 DNA reads as TGTGCCAGCAGTTACGGCGGGACAGGGGGCTACGAGCAGTACTTC. It codes for CASSYGGTGGYEQYF.